These 24 T cell receptor beta chains were sequenced from one sample in a study of cytomegalovirus exposure and HLA in healthy donors. The primer mix had 60 Vbeta and 13 Jbeta primers. The data were produced by immunoSEQ multiplex PCR, yet TCRdb's version contains in-frame clones alone and is incomplete. The sample holds about 200,000 clones. What was sequenced was PBMCs. Source of these receptors: a boy younger than 18 in good health and CMV-seronegative.

V and J are TRBV5-1 and TRBJ2-6, with TRBD1 matching 7 bases. With 4 bases clipped from V and 2 bases from J, the junction kept 3 bases outside the gene matches. Germline V gene sequence: CDR1 SGHRS, CDR2 YFSETQ. This CDR3 is 15 amino acids long. The CDR3 region has the DNA TGCGCCAGCAGCAGACAGGGAACTGGGGCCAACGTCCTGACTTTC. Encoded protein: CASSRQGTGANVLTF.

The V call is TRBV4-1, the J call TRBJ2-1; 10 bases are shared with TRBD2. Germline CDR1 MGHRA, CDR2 YSYEKL. CDR3 length: 16 amino acids. The junction had 9 bases not matched to a gene; V was cut back by 0 bases and J by 10 bases. Here the CDR3 reads CASSQDKRGGAYEQFF. In DNA, the CDR3 is TGCGCCAGCAGCCAAGATAAGCGGGGGGGCGCTTACGAGCAGTTCTTC.

This chain joins TRBV9 and TRBJ1-2, with D hard to call. Germline V gene data show CDR1 as SGDLS and CDR2 as YYNGEE. V lost 3 bases, J lost 3 bases, and 12 bases lay in between. This CDR3 spans 14 amino acids. The CDR3 spells CASSGWEADYGYTF. In nucleotides, the CDR3 is TGTGCCAGCAGCGGTTGGGAGGCAGACTATGGCTACACCTTC.

The chain joins TRBV9 to TRBJ1-5, with unresolved D. There are 15 residues in the CDR3. CDR1 is SGDLS, CDR2 YYNGEE, per germline. V gave up 3 bases and J gave up 2 bases, with 12 bases separating them. The CDR3 loop reads CASSADLSGNQPQHF. DNA of the CDR3: TGTGCCAGCAGCGCGGACTTGAGTGGCAATCAGCCCCAGCATTTT.

The chain uses TRBV27 and TRBJ2-7; TRBD1 is a possible D gene (6 bases). Germline CDR1 and CDR2: MNHEY and SMNVEV (reference sequence). Trimming removed 5 bases from V and 2 bases from J, with 19 bases in between. CDR3 size: 16 residues. CDR3 DNA sequence: TGTGCCAGCAGTACCCAACAGGGTGGGGGAACCTACGAGCAGTACTTC. Translated, it gives CASSTQQGGGTYEQYF.

The J gene is TRBJ2-1, the V gene TRBV27; TRBD2 is a possible D gene (6 bases). Germline V gene sequence: CDR1 MNHEY, CDR2 SMNVEV (reference sequence). The CDR3 extends over 15 amino acids. V lost 1 base and J lost 2, with 9 bases in between. The CDR3 region is CASSLWLATYNEQFF. CDR3 nucleotides: TGTGCCAGCAGTTTATGGCTAGCGACCTACAATGAGCAGTTCTTC.

V gene TRBV10-3 combines with J gene TRBJ2-5; D perhaps matches TRBD2 (6 bases). This CDR3 contains 13 residues. Germline V CDR1 and CDR2: ENHRY, SYGVKD. Trimming removed 4 bases at V and 2 bases at J, with 8 bases between. This CDR3 reads CAISGREQETQYF. CDR3 sequence (DNA): TGTGCCATCAGTGGGAGGGAACAAGAGACCCAGTACTTC.

On this clone itself: Sequence at one end of the junction differs from germline and may be a read error. This CDR3 reads CTSSPTDRGPDTQYF. The CDR3 DNA follows: TGCACCAGCAGCCCGACTGACAGGGGCCCAGATACGCAGTATTTT. The genes are TRBV4-1 and TRBJ2-3; 8 nucleotides align to TRBD1. Germline V gives CDR1 MGHRA, CDR2 YSYEKL. The length of the CDR3 is 15 residues.

This rearrangement joins TRBV30 to TRBJ2-5; 8 bases agree with TRBD1. V gave up 2 bases and J gave up 4 bases; unmatched junction bases: 24. The CDR3 contains 20 residues. The germline V gene has CDR1 GTSNPN and CDR2 SVGIG (reference sequence). Here the CDR3 reads CAWSRVVFWARQGAGETQYF. In nucleotides, the CDR3 is TGTGCCTGGAGTCGAGTAGTTTTTTGGGCTAGGCAGGGGGCAGGAGAGACCCAGTACTTC.

The chain employs TRBV5-1 and TRBJ1-3, with 7 nucleotides matching TRBD1. V lost 2 bases, J lost 1 base, and 12 bases stayed unmatched. The CDR3 contains 18 residues. In germline, CDR1 is SGHRS, CDR2 YFSETQ. The CDR3 is CASSFERPGTESGNTIYF. DNA of the CDR3: TGCGCCAGCAGCTTTGAGCGACCCGGGACAGAATCTGGAAACACCATATATTTT.

The chain has TRBV29-1 and TRBJ1-1; the D gene is possibly TRBD1 (6 bases). The germline V gene has CDR1 SQVTM and CDR2 ANQGSEA. This CDR3 has 11 amino acids. With 7 bases removed from V and 4 bases from J, the gap between germline ends came to 10 bases. The CDR3 nucleotides read TGCAGCGCCGAAGGGGGCACTGAAGCTTTCTTT. This gives the protein CSAEGGTEAFF.

The chain couples TRBV14 to TRBJ1-4, with TRBD1 matching over 10 bases. Germline V lookup: CDR1 SGHDN, CDR2 FVKESK. This CDR3 is built from 17 residues. J gave up 7 bases and V 0 bases, and 8 bases lay outside the gene matches. The CDR3 here is CASSQDPGTGASEKLFF. The CDR3 nucleotides read TGTGCCAGCAGCCAAGATCCCGGGACAGGGGCTAGTGAAAAACTGTTTTTT. The variable domain in full, with the rest retrieved from reference TRBV14 and TRBJ1-4, is EAGVTQFPSHSVIEKGQTVTLRCDPISGHDNLYWYRRVMGKEIKFLLHFVKESKQDESGMPNNRFLAERTGGTYSTLKVQPAELEDSGVYFCASSQDPGTGASEKLFFGSGTQLSVL.

J is TRBJ2-1 and V is TRBV27, with TRBD2 matching over 8 bases. Germline CDR1 is MNHEY and CDR2 is SMNVEV (reference sequence). This CDR3 comprises 14 residues. V was clipped by 5 bases and J by 3 bases; unmatched bases: 3. The DNA of the CDR3 is TGTGCCAGCAGTACCCTAGCGGGCTACAATGAGCAGTTCTTC. It yields the protein CASSTLAGYNEQFF.

The V call is TRBV29-1, the J call TRBJ1-1; D gene unclear. Trimming removed 0 bases from V and 7 bases from J, with 12 bases in between. Germline V gene sequence: CDR1 SQVTM, CDR2 ANQGSEA. The CDR3 is 13 amino acids. CDR3 protein: CSVEEPLELEAFF. In nucleotides, the CDR3 is TGCAGCGTTGAAGAACCCCTTGAGCTTGAAGCTTTCTTT.

About this clone itself: This CDR3 fails to terminate in the conserved phenylalanine or tryptophan, so it likely reflects a read error. The chain couples TRBV27 to TRBJ1-1; D call uncertain. The CDR3 contains 13 residues. The ends were cut back, 7 bases at V and 4 bases at J, with 13 bases in the middle. CDR1 is MNHEY, CDR2 SMNVEV, per germline (reference sequence). CDR3 protein: CASKGRGGTEAFL. The CDR3 DNA reads as TGTGCCAGCAAAGGCCGGGGAGGCACTGAAGCTTTCCTT.

This chain connects TRBV19 to TRBJ2-1, with 8 bases fitting TRBD2. The CDR3 runs 15 residues. Trimming cost V 6 bases and J 3 bases; bases outside gene matches: 7. Germline values: CDR1 LNHDA, CDR2 SQIVND (reference sequence). The CDR3 sequence: CASSTSGGFYNEQFF. DNA for the CDR3: TGTGCCAGTAGCACCTCGGGGGGGTTCTACAATGAGCAGTTCTTC. The full variable domain, its missing parts supplied by reference TRBV19 and TRBJ2-1, is DGGITQSPKYLFRKEGQNVTLSCEQNLNHDAMYWYRQDPGQGLRLIYYSQIVNDFQKGDIAEGYSVSREKKESFPLTVTSAQKNPTAFYLCASSTSGGFYNEQFFGPGTRLTVL.

The V call is TRBV5-6, the J call TRBJ1-1, with 7 bases fitting TRBD1. The J segment lost 1 base and the V segment lost 3 bases, leaving 9 bases of the junction unmatched. This CDR3 has 16 residues. The germline CDR1 and CDR2 sequences are SGHDT and YYEEEE. This chain's CDR3 is CASSWSTGTSNTEAFF. The CDR3 coding sequence is TGTGCCAGCAGCTGGTCGACAGGGACTTCGAACACTGAAGCTTTCTTT.

V and J are TRBV7-3 and TRBJ2-1, with D possibly matching TRBD1 (5 bases). The V end was cut by 4 bases, the J end by 8 bases, with 12 bases between. Per the germline V gene, CDR1 is SGHTA and CDR2 is FQGTGA. The CDR3 length is 13 residues. The CDR3 DNA sequence: TGTGCCAGCAGCTCTCAGGGTTGGGATGAGCAGTTCTTC. As protein: CASSSQGWDEQFF. Filled out from reference TRBV7-3 and TRBJ2-1, the complete variable domain reads GAGVSQTPSNKVTEKGKYVELRCDPISGHTALYWYRQSLGQGPEFLIYFQGTGAADDSGLPNDRFFAVRPEGSVSTLKIQRTERGDSAVYLCASSSQGWDEQFFGPGTRLTVL.

This chain connects TRBV7-8 to TRBJ2-5; weak D call: TRBD1 (6 bases). Germline lookup yields CDR1 SGHVS and CDR2 FQNEAQ. Trimming took off 0 bases at V and 0 bases at J, with 20 bases between the two ends. The CDR3 runs 19 residues. In DNA form, the CDR3 reads TGTGCCAGCAGCTTAGCGGGGAGAGGCAGGGGATCAGACCAAGAGACCCAGTACTTC. It is translated as CASSLAGRGRGSDQETQYF.

V is TRBV19 and J is TRBJ1-1; D gene unclear. There are 13 residues in the CDR3. Per germline, CDR1 LNHDA and CDR2 SQIVND (reference sequence). Trimming removed 8 bases at V and 1 base at J, with 11 bases between. The CDR3 sequence: CASSLSKNTEAFF. DNA of the CDR3: TGTGCCAGTTCTTTATCTAAGAACACTGAAGCTTTCTTT.

V usage is TRBV5-4 and J usage is TRBJ1-1; TRBD1 is a possible D gene (5 bases). CDR3 length: 17 amino acids. Per germline, CDR1 SGHNT and CDR2 YYREEE (reference sequence). The V and J ends lost 4 bases and 4 bases respectively, with 23 bases between them. The CDR3 DNA follows: TGTGCCAGCAGCCCGGGGGGGGTCGGGGTTGGGGGCACTGAAGCTTTCTTT. It codes for CASSPGGVGVGGTEAFF.

The CDR3 protein is CASSPMDRGASYGYTF. CDR3 sequence (DNA): TGTGCCAGCAGCCCCATGGACAGGGGGGCAAGCTATGGCTACACCTTC. J is TRBJ1-2 and V is TRBV7-8, with 10 bases lining up with TRBD1. This CDR3 is 16 amino acids long. Germline trimming cut 5 bases from V and 4 bases from J; bases unmatched to any gene: 10. From germline, CDR1 is SGHVS and CDR2 FQNEAQ. Combining the CDR3 with reference TRBV7-8 and TRBJ1-2 gives the whole variable domain GAGVSQSPRYKVAKRGQDVALRCDPISGHVSLFWYQQALGQGPEFLTYFQNEAQLDKSGLPSDRFFAERPEGSVSTLKIQRTQQEDSAVYLCASSPMDRGASYGYTFGSGTRLTVV.

Of note for this clone: The junction shows a germline mismatch at one end, possibly a read error. The chain couples TRBV2 to TRBJ2-5; 8 bases are a match to TRBD2. The CDR3 contains 8 residues. Germline V lookup: CDR1 SNHLY, CDR2 FYNNEI. CDR3 nucleotide sequence: TGTGCCAGCCGGGAGGGAGACTTC. This translates into CASREGDF.

For this clone: Different DNA sequences within this sample yield the same CDR3. The chain is built from TRBV7-9 and TRBJ1-1; D is perhaps TRBD1 (5 bases). The CDR3 covers 14 residues. Germline V gene sequence: CDR1 SEHNR, CDR2 FQNEAQ (reference sequence). V dropped 2 bases and J dropped 2 bases, with 9 bases sitting between them. In nucleotides, the CDR3 is TGTGCCAGCAGCTTAAGGCAGGGAAACACTGAAGCTTTCTTT. Its protein is CASSLRQGNTEAFF.